This TCR beta chain was documented in a study of cytomegalovirus exposure and HLA in healthy donors. Study-wide results and limits: A later analysis found that most CMV-associated TCR beta chains appeared HLA-restricted. A classifier reportedly called cytomegalovirus status with high sensitivity and specificity.

PCR primers comprised 60 Vbeta and 13 Jbeta primers. Authors' analysis steps: In a later analysis, of some 80 million unique beta chains, some 10 million appeared in at least two donors. The data were produced by immunoSEQ multiplex PCR, yet TCRdb's version contains in-frame clones alone and is incomplete. Clone size and the V and J calls come from that table; the DNA yielded D and trimming. Among tens of thousands of clones listed, roughly two thirds were seen once. CDR1 and CDR2 from the germline V gene are MNHNS and SASEGT. J was trimmed by 7 bases and V by 9 bases; bases with no gene match: 8. The CDR3 has 13 amino acids. About this clone: As yet, its antigen is unknown.

J is TRBJ1-4 and V is TRBV6-1, with 7 bases that match TRBD1. This receptor was taken from a man in his forties or fifties in good health and CMV-seronegative. Specimen: PBMCs. CDR3 sequence: CARQGVRTEKLFF. CDR3 nucleotides: TGTGCCAGGCAGGGGGTTAGGACTGAAAAACTGTTTTTT.